This TCR beta chain was captured in a study of blood T cell repertoires in COVID-19. About the study: The origin of the acute and convalescent COVID-19 samples was the United States, Italy and Spain.

In the original processing: The authors estimated nucleated cell counts from reference gene primer amplification. Libraries were prepared by immunoSEQ multiplex PCR; TCRdb keeps only in-frame clonotypes and omits some of them. D and trimming were read from the DNA, whereas the V and J calls and clone size are those reported in that table. The sample carries about 150,000 clones, approximately 85% recorded once. Seattle's enrolled individuals joined amid active infection and were then monitored longitudinally. CDR3 length: 15 amino acids. Germline V gene data show CDR1 as MGHRA and CDR2 as YSYEKL. The V end lost 4 bases, the J end lost 0 bases, and 10 bases lay between the germline ends.

The TCR originated in a woman aged 55-70 years with COVID-19, enrolled during active disease. The sample was peripheral blood. The rearrangement links TRBV4-1 to TRBJ1-3; the D is unclear. In DNA form, the CDR3 reads TGCGCCAGCAGCCTTAGCTCCTTCTCTGGAAACACCATATATTTT. Amino acid sequence: CASSLSSFSGNTIYF.